This passage covers 11 T cell receptor beta chains from one sample sequenced in a study of blood T cell repertoires in COVID-19. Measured with immunoSEQ multiplex PCR; TCRdb has only the in-frame clones, and not every one. The sample lists roughly 60,000 clones; 72% were seen once. Sequenced material: peripheral blood. These receptors all come from a woman in her 70s with COVID-19, enrolled during active disease.

This clone was counted a few times. The chain couples TRBV7-3 to TRBJ2-1, with 7 bases that match TRBD2. Germline V lookup: CDR1 SGHTA, CDR2 FQGTGA. The V gene end was trimmed by 5 bases and the J gene end by 4 bases; junction bases not matched to a gene: 14. The CDR3 loop spans 17 amino acids. In DNA, the CDR3 is TGTGCCAGCAGCCCGCACGGATTGCGGGAGCGTTACAATGAGCAGTTCTTC. Translation: CASSPHGLRERYNEQFF.

J is TRBJ2-5 and V is TRBV3-1 (or the pseudogene TRBV3-2), with 7 bases identical to TRBD1. This CDR3 has 16 residues. In germline, CDR1 is LGHDT, CDR2 YNNKEL (reference sequence). With V trimmed by 4 bases and J by 0 bases, 8 bases remained unmatched. CDR3 DNA: TGTGCCAGCAGCCCGGACAGGACCTTTGACCAAGAGACCCAGTACTTC. Amino acid sequence: CASSPDRTFDQETQYF.

The CDR3 DNA reads TGTGCCAGTAGTATTGCCGGGAAGCACACCATATATTTT. Translation: CASSIAGKHTIYF. The chain has TRBV19 and TRBJ1-3; unclear D gene. V lost 3 bases and J lost 8, with 11 bases in between. CDR3 length: 13 residues. CDR1 LNHDA and CDR2 SQIVND come from the germline V gene (reference sequence).

The chain couples TRBV12-3 or TRBV12-4 to TRBJ2-6; D not resolved. V lost 5 bases, J lost 3 bases, and 5 bases lay in between. The CDR3 loop spans 13 amino acids. The CDR3 DNA reads as TGTGCCAGCAGTAATAGTGGGGCCAACGTCCTGACTTTC. Translating it yields CASSNSGANVLTF.

This CDR3 reads CASSLHGGTGFTDTQYF. The DNA of the CDR3 is TGTGCCAGCAGCCTTCACGGGGGGACGGGATTCACAGATACGCAGTATTTT. The chain employs TRBV4-2 and TRBJ2-3; 7 bases match TRBD2. With V trimmed by 4 bases and J by 2 bases, 12 bases remained unmatched. The CDR3 has 17 amino acids. From germline, CDR1 is LGHNA and CDR2 YNFKEQ.

The chain has TRBV4-2 and TRBJ1-3; tentatively, D is TRBD1 (6 bases). The V end was cut by 4 bases, the J end by 2 bases, with 15 bases between. The CDR3 loop spans 16 amino acids. Germline lookup yields CDR1 LGHNA and CDR2 YNFKEQ. This CDR3 reads CASSPPQGLTGNTIYF. The CDR3 nucleotides are TGTGCCAGCAGCCCGCCACAGGGACTAACTGGAAACACCATATATTTT.

This clone was detected only once. The rearrangement joins TRBV2 to TRBJ1-3; weak D call: TRBD1 (6 bases). The CDR3 loop spans 17 amino acids. Trimming removed 5 bases from V and 0 bases from J, with 17 bases in between. The germline CDR1 and CDR2 sequences are SNHLY and FYNNEI. The CDR3 loop is CASSFTGHLSSGNTIYF. Written as DNA, the CDR3 is TGTGCCAGCAGTTTTACGGGACACCTTTCCTCTGGAAACACCATATATTTT. The whole variable domain, filled in from reference TRBV2 and TRBJ1-3, reads EPEVTQTPSHQVTQMGQEVILRCVPISNHLYFYWYRQILGQKVEFLVSFYNNEISEKSEIFDDQFSVERPDGSNFTLKIRSTKLEDSAMYFCASSFTGHLSSGNTIYFGEGSWLTVV.

This chain connects TRBV19 to TRBJ2-1, with 10 bases matching TRBD2. Germline V gene sequence: CDR1 LNHDA, CDR2 SQIVND (reference sequence). This CDR3 region has 15 residues. V lost 2 bases, J lost 7 bases, and 5 bases stayed unmatched. The CDR3 spells CASSIKTSGNNEQFF. CDR3 DNA: TGTGCCAGTAGTATAAAAACTAGCGGGAATAATGAGCAGTTCTTC.

V and J are TRBV25-1 and TRBJ2-5; TRBD1 matches 8 bases. Germline assignment: CDR1 MGHDK and CDR2 SYGVNS. The CDR3 contains 15 residues. Losses at the gene ends were 2 bases for V and 5 bases for J; bases not matched to a gene: 7. The CDR3 is CASSEARGQAETQYF. DNA of the CDR3: TGTGCCAGCAGTGAAGCCAGGGGGCAGGCGGAGACCCAGTACTTC.

The chain uses TRBV6-6 and TRBJ2-2, with D tentatively TRBD1 (6 bases). V shed 10 bases and J shed 4 bases, with 19 bases lying between them. Germline V gene data show CDR1 as MNHNY and CDR2 as SVGAGI (reference sequence). CDR3 size: 15 residues. CDR3 residues: CATTPGDILTGELFF. DNA of the CDR3: TGTGCCACCACTCCCGGGGACATCCTCACCGGGGAGCTGTTTTTT.

The chain employs TRBV5-1 and TRBJ1-2, with TRBD1 identical over 10 bases. The V segment lost 4 bases and the J segment 5 bases; nucleotides outside the gene matches: 5. Germline values: CDR1 SGHRS, CDR2 YFSETQ. This CDR3 contains 14 residues. As DNA, the CDR3 is TGCGCCAGCAGCCCTAGACAGGGGGCTTATGGCTACACCTTC. Encoded protein: CASSPRQGAYGYTF.